These T cell receptor beta chains were read from a single sample in a study of cytomegalovirus exposure and HLA in healthy donors. TCRdb's copy holds only in-frame clones and misses some; the assay was immunoSEQ multiplex PCR. This table has about 140,000 clones, about 80% appearing once. Source material: PBMCs. The receptors were sampled from a man aged 30 to 45 in good health and CMV-seropositive. Both conserved end residues are part of each CDR3. The D gene is left open where the match is weak. A clone size is listed for some rows: how often the clone was seen (once, few, many), or a class if it is expanded.

j_gene,abundance,d_gene,v_gene,CDR3nt,CDR3aa
TRBJ1-5,-,TRBD1,TRBV5-4,TGTGCCAGCAGCTTGGGAGGTGGGACAGACCAGCCCCAGCATTTT,CASSLGGGTDQPQHF
TRBJ2-5,-,TRBD2,TRBV6-5,TGTGCCAGCAGGGAAGCGGGAGCAGGGGAGACCCAGTACTTC,CASREAGAGETQYF
TRBJ1-1,-,-,TRBV7-9,TGTGCCAGCCCCCCAGAGGGCGGGAACACTGAAGCTTTCTTT,CASPPEGGNTEAFF
TRBJ2-3,-,-,TRBV2,TGTGCCAGCAGTGACAGGTCCGGCGGCACAGATACGCAGTATTTT,CASSDRSGGTDTQYF
TRBJ2-6,once,TRBD2,TRBV18,TGTGCCAGCTCACCTCCGGGACTAGCGACTGGGGCCAACGTCCTGACTTTC,CASSPPGLATGANVLTF
TRBJ1-3,once,-,TRBV5-1,TGCGCCAGCAGCCGGGATCGAATGGACACCATATATTTT,CASSRDRMDTIYF
TRBJ2-6,-,TRBD1,TRBV4-1,TGCGCCAGCAGCCAGGGAGTTACAGGGGGTAACCCCTCTGGGGCCAACGTCCTGACTTTC,CASSQGVTGGNPSGANVLTF
TRBJ2-7,-,-,TRBV28,TGTGCCAGCAGCCTCACCTTATTGGGGCAGGCTCCCCACGAGCAGTACTTC,CASSLTLLGQAPHEQYF
TRBJ2-7,once,TRBD1,TRBV28,TGTGCCAGCAGGTCCACCGGGACAGGGGGCTACGAGCAGTACTTC,CASRSTGTGGYEQYF
TRBJ1-2,-,TRBD1,TRBV27,TGTGCCAGCAGTTTTTCGACAGGGGGAGGCTACACCTTC,CASSFSTGGGYTF
TRBJ2-3,-,-,TRBV27,TGTGCCAGCAGTTTATCGCGAACTAGCACAGATACGCAGTATTTT,CASSLSRTSTDTQYF
TRBJ1-5,-,TRBD1,TRBV19,TGTGCCAGTAGTGGAGCTGGGACAGGGCATCAGCCCCAGCATTTT,CASSGAGTGHQPQHF
TRBJ2-7,-,TRBD1,TRBV6-1,TGTGCCAGCAGTGAGCCGGGACAGGGCATCTACGAGCAGTACTTC,CASSEPGQGIYEQYF
TRBJ2-2,-,-,TRBV5-4,TGTGCCAGCAGCCCGCCCCCCGGAGCCCCCGGGGAGCTGTTTTTT,CASSPPPGAPGELFF
TRBJ2-3,-,-,TRBV5-1,TGCGCCAGCAGCTTGGGGGGGGGACAGGCCGAGGCAGATACGCAGTATTTT,CASSLGGGQAEADTQYF
TRBJ1-1,-,-,TRBV5-8,TGTGCCAGCAGCTTGCTGGTACGGGCTTTCTTT,CASSLLVRAFF
TRBJ2-7,few,-,TRBV19,TGTGCCAGTAGTATAACGACAGCGAATGAGCAGTACTTC,CASSITTANEQYF
TRBJ2-1,-,TRBD2,TRBV2,TGTGCCAGCAGTGTGGGACTAGCGGGAGTCAATGAGCAGTTCTTC,CASSVGLAGVNEQFF
TRBJ2-1,-,TRBD2,TRBV10-3,TGTGCCATCAGTAATAGCGGGGGGGCCGGCAATGAGCAGTTCTTC,CAISNSGGAGNEQFF
TRBJ1-4,-,-,TRBV18,TGTGCCAGCTCACCCGGTGCAGGGCCAACTAATGAAAAACTGTTTTTT,CASSPGAGPTNEKLFF
TRBJ2-3,-,-,TRBV16,TGTGCCAGCAGCCAATTGGGGGCAGTCAGCACAGATACGCAGTATTTT,CASSQLGAVSTDTQYF
TRBJ2-3,-,TRBD1,TRBV5-4,TGTGCCAGCAGCTTGGGACGACAGGGTAGCACAGATACGCAGTATTTT,CASSLGRQGSTDTQYF
TRBJ1-5,-,TRBD1,TRBV28,TGTGCCAGCCGATCGACAGGGGAGGGACAGCCCCAGCATTTT,CASRSTGEGQPQHF
TRBJ1-2,-,-,TRBV2,TGTGCCAGCACGGGGGATGCCTGGGGCTATGGCTACACCTTC,CASTGDAWGYGYTF
TRBJ1-2,-,TRBD1,TRBV19,TGTGCCAGTAGCCGAGAGACCGGGACAGAAGGCTATGGCTACACCTTC,CASSRETGTEGYGYTF
TRBJ2-7,few,TRBD1,TRBV25-1,TGTGCCAGCAGTCCGCGAGGGGGCAACGAGCAGTACTTC,CASSPRGGNEQYF
TRBJ2-3,-,TRBD2,TRBV7-9,TGTGCCAGCAGACGGGAGGGAGGCACAGATACGCAGTATTTT,CASRREGGTDTQYF
TRBJ2-1,-,-,TRBV29-1,TGCAGCGTCGAAGACCGGGAAGAGAAATATGTTAGTGAGCAGTTCTTC,CSVEDREEKYVSEQFF
TRBJ2-7,-,TRBD1,TRBV28,TGTGCCAGCAGCCTCGTACCGACAGGGAGCTACGAGCAGTACTTC,CASSLVPTGSYEQYF
TRBJ2-7,-,-,TRBV28,TGTGCCAGCAGTTTATTCGGCGGGGTCTACGAGCAGTACTTC,CASSLFGGVYEQYF
TRBJ2-7,-,TRBD1,TRBV28,TGTGCCAGCAGTTCCCCTAGGACAGGCAGCTCCTACGAGCAGTACTTC,CASSSPRTGSSYEQYF
TRBJ2-2,-,-,TRBV7-3,TGTGCCAGCAGACCAGGGTTCACCGAGGAGCTGTTTTTT,CASRPGFTEELFF